This T cell receptor beta chain was recovered during a study of cytomegalovirus exposure and HLA in healthy donors. TCRdb's copy holds only in-frame clones and misses some; the assay was immunoSEQ multiplex PCR. The data show about 160,000 clones, around four fifths seen once. Trimming stripped 1 base from V and 5 bases from J, with 17 bases between. Germline loops: CDR1 MNHEY, CDR2 SMNVEV (reference sequence). This CDR3 comprises 17 residues. The receptor comes from a man younger than 45 in good health and CMV-seropositive. Sequencing input: PBMCs. The chain recombines TRBV27 with TRBJ2-2; TRBD1 is a possible D gene (5 bases). The DNA of the CDR3 is TGTGCCAGCAGTTTATTAAGTGGGGCAGGGTCGACCGGGGAGCTGTTTTTT. This sequence encodes CASSLLSGAGSTGELFF.